Shown below are 13 T cell receptor beta chains from a single sample sequenced in a study of response to subunit inactivated influenza vaccine (dated by TCRdb to about 2018). Libraries were prepared through RT-PCR. Instrument used: Illumina HiSeq 2500. TCRdb itself trimmed the public reads at Q25 with fastp, ran MiXCR and retained productive beta chains. Rows are combined by CDR3 protein, so each entry shows the most common genes and DNA. The sample contains roughly 500,000 distinct CDR3 sequences, about 17% of them found a single time. 2.5% to 3.5% of the sample comes from the top ten. The sequencing here drew on CD4+ T cells sorted from PBMCs, taken less than 30 months after vaccination. These receptors were taken from a man between 50 and 75 years old who received an inactivated influenza vaccine. Donor details come from another sample of the same person, matched by shared clones.

The chain links TRBV12-3 or TRBV12-4 to TRBJ2-3; either TRBD1 or TRBD2 may supply D (5 bases each). The ends were cut back, 6 bases at V and 2 bases at J, with 9 bases in the middle. The CDR3 length is 13 residues. CDR3 loop: CASRRGPTDTQYF. The DNA for the CDR3 is TGTGCCAGCAGACGGGGCCCCACAGATACGCAGTATTTT.

This chain joins TRBV20-1 and TRBJ2-4; TRBD2 matches at 7 bases. From germline, CDR1 is DFQATT and CDR2 SNEGSKA (reference sequence). The CDR3 covers 13 residues. After removal of 4 bases from V and 3 bases from J, the junction contained 3 bases not matched to a gene. The CDR3 DNA reads TGCAGTGCTATTACGGGAGGCAAAAACATTCAGTACTTC. It translates to CSAITGGKNIQYF.

This clonotype has more than one count but fewer than ten. The chain carries TRBV7-2 and TRBJ1-4; 8 nucleotides line up with TRBD1. Germline-derived CDR1 and CDR2 are SGHTA and FQGNSA. J lost 8 bases, V lost 3 bases, and 5 bases had no gene match. This CDR3 has 14 residues. The CDR3 protein is CASSLQGAWEKLFF. CDR3 sequence (DNA): TGTGCCAGCAGCTTGCAGGGGGCGTGGGAAAAACTGTTTTTT.

This clonotype was found a few times. This sequence joins TRBV7-6 and TRBJ1-1; TRBD1 aligns across 10 bases. This CDR3 has 16 residues. Trimming at V came to 0 bases and at J to 4 bases, leaving 5 bases not matched to a gene. Germline loops: CDR1 SGHVS, CDR2 FNYEAQ. The CDR3 coding sequence is TGTGCCAGCAGCTTAGCAGGACGGGACAGGGGCACTGAAGCTTTCTTT. Translating it yields CASSLAGRDRGTEAFF.

As to this clonotype: The junction does not match germline at one end; this may be a read error. This rearrangement joins TRBV9 to TRBJ2-5; D is undetermined. The germline CDR1 and CDR2 sequences are SGDLS and YYNGEE. The CDR3 runs 12 residues. The CDR3 DNA is TGTGCCAGCAGCGTAGTGCAAGGGACCCAGTACTTC. This codes for CASSVVQGTQYF.

V and J are TRBV24-1 and TRBJ2-6; D may match TRBD1 or TRBD2 (5 bases each). The length of the CDR3 is 16 residues. The V gene lost 4 bases and the J gene lost 0 bases, with 9 bases spanning the gap. CDR1 is KGHDR, CDR2 SFDVKD, per germline. The CDR3 bases are TGTGCCACCAGTGACCCCGGGACCTCTGGGGCCAACGTCCTGACTTTC. This translates into CATSDPGTSGANVLTF.

The sample holds a few counts of this clonotype. The chain recombines TRBV18 with TRBJ2-7, with TRBD1 identical over 7 bases. V lost 6 bases and J lost 3; bases outside the gene matches: 5. This CDR3 is built from 13 residues. CDR1 and CDR2 (germline): KGHSH, LQKENI. The CDR3 sequence is CASSQGVIYEQYF. CDR3 in DNA: TGTGCCAGCTCTCAGGGGGTAATCTACGAGCAGTACTTC.

The rearrangement links TRBV4-2 to TRBJ2-3, with TRBD2 identical over 11 bases. This CDR3 spans 16 amino acids. After removal of 4 bases from V and 6 bases from J, the junction contained 9 bases not matched to a gene. CDR1 and CDR2 (germline): LGHNA, YNFKEQ. CDR3 protein: CASSLELAGVLDTQYF. As DNA, the CDR3 is TGTGCCAGCAGCCTAGAACTAGCGGGAGTTTTGGATACGCAGTATTTT.

This clonotype was observed once. V usage is TRBV28 and J usage is TRBJ2-7; 15 nucleotides match TRBD2. The V gene end was trimmed by 0 bases and the J gene end by 8 bases; junction bases not matched to a gene: 5. The germline V gene encodes CDR1 MDHEN and CDR2 SYDVKM. The CDR3 loop spans 16 amino acids. CDR3 protein: CASSLWGTSGRSKQYF. CDR3 DNA: TGTGCCAGCAGTTTATGGGGGACTAGCGGGAGGAGTAAGCAGTACTTC.

The genes are TRBV3-1 and TRBJ2-1; 7 nucleotides match TRBD2. This CDR3 has 16 amino acids. The V gene's germline CDR1 is LGHDT and CDR2 YNNKEL (reference sequence). V was clipped by 1 base and J by 5 bases; unmatched bases: 8. The CDR3 here is CASSQVRIAGNNEQFF. Written as DNA, the CDR3 is TGTGCCAGCAGCCAAGTACGGATAGCGGGCAACAATGAGCAGTTCTTC.

In its sample, this clonotype was seen a few times. The rearrangement joins TRBV3-1 to TRBJ2-1; 10 nucleotides match TRBD2. J lost 8 bases, V lost 2 bases, and 9 bases had no gene match. Germline assignment: CDR1 LGHDT and CDR2 YNNKEL (reference sequence). There are 16 residues in the CDR3. The CDR3 loop reads CASSQTGTSVWDEQFF. The CDR3 DNA is TGTGCCAGCAGCCAAACCGGGACTAGCGTCTGGGATGAGCAGTTCTTC.

A few counts support this clonotype. This chain connects TRBV12-3 or TRBV12-4 to TRBJ2-1; perhaps D is TRBD1 or TRBD2 (5 bases each). The CDR3 loop spans 14 amino acids. The ends were cut back, 4 bases at V and 7 bases at J, with 14 bases in the middle. DNA of the CDR3: TGTGCCAGCAGTTACCCGGGACGGAGGAATGAGCAGTTCTTC. It translates to CASSYPGRRNEQFF.

The rearrangement joins TRBV18 to TRBJ1-4; D is undetermined. Germline CDR1 reads KGHSH; CDR2 reads LQKENI. The V and J ends lost 4 bases and 0 bases respectively, with 12 bases between them. This CDR3 is 16 amino acids long. The CDR3 spells CASSLVGPATNEKLFF. The CDR3 DNA is TGTGCCAGCTCACTGGTCGGTCCTGCAACTAATGAAAAACTGTTTTTT.